The 19 T cell receptor beta chains below come from one sample, sequenced in a study of T cell responses to AZD1222 COVID-19 vaccine. TCRdb's table, derived via immunoSEQ multiplex PCR, lists solely in-frame clones and lacks some. The sample shows roughly 140,000 clones, 85% to 95% of them seen only once. The material was peripheral blood, obtained 28 days after the second AZD1222 dose. These receptors came from an adult who received the AZD1222 COVID-19 vaccine.

V usage is TRBV9 and J usage is TRBJ1-2; D is unresolved. The germline V and J ends were trimmed by 3 bases and 6 bases, with 21 bases remaining between them. Germline CDR1 reads SGDLS; CDR2 reads YYNGEE. The CDR3 has 16 residues. The CDR3 bases are TGTGCCAGCAGCGGCTTCAGGTCCCCTTCCTCTGATGGCTACACCTTC. This sequence encodes CASSGFRSPSSDGYTF. Using reference TRBV9 and TRBJ1-2 for the parts outside the CDR3, the full variable domain is DSGVTQTPKHLITATGQRVTLRCSPRSGDLSVYWYQQSLDQGLQFLIQYYNGEERAKGNILERFSAQQFPDLHSELNLSSLELGDSALYFCASSGFRSPSSDGYTFGSGTRLTVV.

The gene calls are TRBV7-6 and TRBJ2-2; D remains unclear. Germline-derived CDR1 and CDR2 are SGHVS and FNYEAQ. CDR3 length equals 13 residues. With 2 bases removed from V and 9 bases from J, the gap between germline ends came to 10 bases. CDR3 bases: TGTGCCAGCAGCTTACCGCCGAGTTGGGAGCTGTTTTTT. Amino acid sequence: CASSLPPSWELFF.

This clone was detected once. The rearrangement uses TRBV28 and TRBJ2-4, with D maybe TRBD2 (5 bases). The CDR3 is made up of 14 amino acids. V lost 3 bases and J 7 bases, leaving 13 bases between the germline ends. CDR1 is MDHEN, CDR2 SYDVKM, per germline. CDR3 coding DNA: TGTGCCAGCAGTTTCGGAGGCCGGAGTAACATTCAGTACTTC. It yields the protein CASSFGGRSNIQYF.

The genes are TRBV20-1 and TRBJ2-3; no reliable D call. The V gene's germline CDR1 is DFQATT and CDR2 SNEGSKA (reference sequence). Deletions cut 5 bases from V and 2 bases from J, with 5 bases between. The CDR3 has 11 amino acids. The CDR3 sequence: CSASITDTQYF. The CDR3 region has the DNA TGCAGTGCTTCAATCACAGATACGCAGTATTTT.

This chain joins TRBV3-1 (or the pseudogene TRBV3-2) and TRBJ1-1; D is undetermined. Per germline, CDR1 LGHDT and CDR2 YNNKEL (reference sequence). The CDR3 sequence is 13 residues long. Trimming stripped 4 bases from V and 5 bases from J, with 11 bases between. The CDR3 DNA is TGTGCCAGCAGCCGTGAATTGGGGACTGAAGCTTTCTTT. Translated, it gives CASSRELGTEAFF.

This sequence joins TRBV4-1 and TRBJ2-6; D might be TRBD2 (6 bases). In germline, CDR1 is MGHRA, CDR2 YSYEKL. The V end lost 5 bases, the J end lost 2 bases, and 19 bases lay between the germline ends. This CDR3 has 18 amino acids. The CDR3: CASSTFPRGSPGANVLTF. CDR3 nucleotides: TGCGCCAGCAGCACATTCCCTCGGGGGTCCCCTGGGGCCAACGTCCTGACTTTC.

The chain uses TRBV4-1 and TRBJ2-5; D possibly corresponds to TRBD2 (7 bases). Germline V gene data show CDR1 as MGHRA and CDR2 as YSYEKL. V gave up 11 bases and J gave up 4 bases, with 17 bases separating them. This CDR3 comprises 13 residues. The CDR3 reads CAPPRGGPETQYF. The DNA for the CDR3 is TGCGCCCCTCCTAGGGGGGGGCCAGAGACCCAGTACTTC.

This clone showed up just once. This chain uses TRBV15 with TRBJ2-1; TRBD2 is a possible D gene (6 bases). Germline V CDR1 and CDR2: LNHNV, YYDKDF (reference sequence). This CDR3 region has 16 residues. V gave up 0 bases and J gave up 2 bases, with 11 bases separating them. The CDR3 DNA sequence: TGTGCCACCAGCAGAGATTTGTCTAGCGCCTACAATGAGCAGTTCTTC. This gives the protein CATSRDLSSAYNEQFF.

This chain joins TRBV18 and TRBJ2-5; D is undetermined. Germline CDR1 is KGHSH and CDR2 is LQKENI. The CDR3 length is 14 residues. Trimming took off 0 bases at V and 2 bases at J, with 7 bases between the two ends. CDR3 nucleotide sequence: TGTGCCAGCTCACCACCGTCCCTTCAAGAGACCCAGTACTTC. Protein sequence: CASSPPSLQETQYF.

In its sample, this clone was seen a few times. The chain links TRBV27 to TRBJ2-5; 7 nucleotides align to TRBD2. V dropped 3 bases and J dropped 5; count of bases not matched to a gene: 15. This CDR3 region has 17 residues. Germline assignment: CDR1 MNHEY and CDR2 SMNVEV (reference sequence). Written as DNA, the CDR3 is TGTGCCAGCAGTTTGGGTCTAGCGGCAAAGGGAGGGGAGACCCAGTACTTC. Its protein is CASSLGLAAKGGETQYF.

This clone was observed a handful of times. The chain has TRBV5-1 and TRBJ2-7, with TRBD2 matching 11 bases. Germline lookup yields CDR1 SGHRS and CDR2 YFSETQ. The CDR3 is 18 amino acids. J lost 2 bases, V lost 3 bases, and 13 bases had no gene match. The CDR3 loop reads CASSWSASGRPETYEQYF. The CDR3, as DNA: TGCGCCAGCAGCTGGTCGGCTAGCGGGAGGCCGGAAACCTACGAGCAGTACTTC.

The J gene is TRBJ1-4, the V gene TRBV11-2; TRBD1 matches 8 bases. Germline trimming cut 5 bases from V and 10 bases from J; bases unmatched to any gene: 12. The CDR3 sequence is 15 residues long. Looked up from germline, CDR1 is SGHAT and CDR2 is FQNNGV. For the CDR3, the DNA is TGTGCCAGCAGCCGTAACCGGGACAGGTGGGGAAAACTGTTTTTT. It encodes CASSRNRDRWGKLFF.

The chain carries TRBV11-2 and TRBJ1-2; D may be TRBD1 (5 bases). V was clipped by 3 bases and J by 4 bases, with 15 bases between them. The V gene's germline CDR1 is SGHAT and CDR2 FQNNGV. The CDR3 has 15 residues. In nucleotides, the CDR3 is TGTGCCAGCAGCTTCCCTCCAGGGAATGTCTATGGCTACACCTTC. Translating it yields CASSFPPGNVYGYTF.

This clone was detected once. The CDR3 nucleotides are TGTGCCAGCAGCCAAGGGTGGGGCGCCTTCGGTGAGCAGTTCTTC. Encoded protein: CASSQGWGAFGEQFF. The chain combines TRBV14 with TRBJ2-1, with a possible D match to TRBD1 (5 bases). The CDR3 consists of 15 residues. CDR1 and CDR2 (germline): SGHDN, FVKESK. V was pared by 1 base and J by 9 bases, with 16 bases between.

This clone was seen a handful of times. The rearrangement uses TRBV11-2 and TRBJ1-4; unclear D gene. V lost 2 bases and J lost 4, with 11 bases in between. Germline V lookup: CDR1 SGHAT, CDR2 FQNNGV. This CDR3 region has 15 residues. CDR3 sequence (DNA): TGTGCCAGCAGCTTATTATCGGACCGTAATGAAAAACTGTTTTTT. This codes for CASSLLSDRNEKLFF.

The chain employs TRBV19 and TRBJ1-5, with TRBD1 as a possible D gene (5 bases). The V gene's germline CDR1 is LNHDA and CDR2 SQIVND (reference sequence). The CDR3 has 16 amino acids. V dropped 0 bases and J dropped 4 bases, with 13 bases sitting between them. The CDR3 sequence is CASSIDLFRENQPQHF. The CDR3 DNA reads as TGTGCCAGTAGTATAGATCTATTCAGGGAGAATCAGCCCCAGCATTTT.

The chain carries TRBV6-2 or TRBV6-3 and TRBJ1-5; 8 positions agree with TRBD1. Per the germline V gene, CDR1 is MNHEY and CDR2 is SVGEGT. J was trimmed by 1 base and V by 4 bases; bases with no gene match: 0. CDR3 length equals 14 residues. The DNA of the CDR3 is TGTGCCAGCAGTTGGACAGGGAGCAATCAGCCCCAGCATTTT. Protein: CASSWTGSNQPQHF.

The chain recombines TRBV3-1 (or the pseudogene TRBV3-2) with TRBJ1-1, with D possibly being TRBD1 (5 bases). Germline V gene lookup returns CDR1 LGHDT and CDR2 YNNKEL (reference sequence). The CDR3 sequence is 14 residues long. V lost 2 bases to trimming and J lost 4 bases, with 11 bases between them. The CDR3 here is CASSQQGIGTEAFF. Here the CDR3 DNA reads TGTGCCAGCAGCCAACAGGGAATCGGCACTGAAGCTTTCTTT.

The V gene is TRBV19, the J gene TRBJ1-5, with TRBD1 matching over 8 bases. J lost 5 bases, V lost 6 bases, and 6 bases had no gene match. Germline V lookup: CDR1 LNHDA, CDR2 SQIVND (reference sequence). This CDR3 contains 14 residues. The DNA of the CDR3 is TGTGCCAGTAGGCCCGGACAGGGATATCAGCCCCAGCATTTT. Amino acids: CASRPGQGYQPQHF.